The rows below give T cell receptor beta chains drawn from one sample of a study of CD8 T cells in ankylosing spondylitis. MiXCR was run by TCRdb on the 5' RACE reads, yielding one entry per CDR3 protein. Counted here are under 850,000 distinct CDR3 sequences, 19% occurring once; the ten biggest clones make up over 15%. Source material: blood, either unsorted or a sorted T cell fraction (not recorded which). Source of these receptors: a male donor with ankylosing spondylitis. The CDR3 runs from the conserved cysteine through the conserved F or W. A D gene is named only where the DNA matches it firmly. Expanded clones get a size class; other rows say once, few or many, or leave the size out.

d_call,clone_size,v_call,j_call,cdr3_aa,cdr3_nt
TRBD1,NA,TRBV15,TRBJ1-2,CATSRVGTANYGYTF,TGTGCCACCAGCAGAGTGGGGACAGCAAACTATGGCTACACCTTC
NA,NA,TRBV7-9,TRBJ2-3,CASSHVPGAGTDTQYF,TGTGCCAGCAGCCATGTACCGGGGGCCGGGACAGATACGCAGTATTTT
NA,many,TRBV4-2,TRBJ2-7,CASSQGDEQYF,TGTGCCAGCAGCCAAGGTGACGAGCAGTACTTC
NA,few,TRBV4-1,TRBJ1-1,CASSQDSAPANFEAFF,TGCGCCAGCAGCCAAGATTCGGCCCCAGCCAATTTTGAAGCTTTCTTT
NA,NA,TRBV20-1,TRBJ2-4,CSADTGTIAKNIQYF,TGCAGTGCGGATACAGGGACTATAGCCAAAAACATTCAGTACTTC
NA,NA,TRBV12-3/TRBV12-4,TRBJ2-7,CASSLQGNVQYF,TGTGCCAGCAGTTTACAGGGAAACGTGCAGTACTTC
NA,NA,TRBV24-1,TRBJ1-1,CATNRVTEAFF,TGTGCCACCAATAGAGTCACTGAAGCTTTCTTT
NA,few,TRBV6-1,TRBJ1-1,CASTKGSRGERNTEAFF,TGTGCCAGCACCAAAGGTAGCAGGGGAGAGCGGAACACTGAAGCTTTCTTT
NA,NA,TRBV20-1,TRBJ2-7,CSAPRDGVPYEQYF,TGCAGTGCCCCCAGGGACGGGGTCCCCTACGAGCAGTACTTC
TRBD2,few,TRBV4-2,TRBJ2-1,CASSPGASGSRNEQFF,TGTGCCAGCAGCCCGGGGGCTAGCGGGAGTCGGAATGAGCAGTTCTTC
TRBD2,few,TRBV4-1,TRBJ2-1,CASSQDPSGNYNEQFF,TGCGCCAGCAGCCAAGACCCTAGCGGGAACTACAATGAGCAGTTCTTC
NA,many,TRBV5-1,TRBJ1-5,CASSLGDPNQPQHF,TGCGCCAGCAGCTTGGGGGACCCCAATCAGCCCCAGCATTTT
NA,many,TRBV28,TRBJ2-3,CASSLTGRGADTQYF,TGTGCCAGCAGTTTAACAGGCAGGGGAGCAGATACGCAGTATTTT
TRBD2,many,TRBV20-1,TRBJ2-7,CSAREPGLPTYEQYF,TGCAGTGCTAGAGAGCCGGGACTACCCACCTACGAGCAGTACTTC
NA,once,TRBV7-8,TRBJ2-3,CASSLLDYTDTQYF,TGTGCCAGCAGCCTACTGGACTACACAGATACGCAGTATTTT
TRBD1,few,TRBV12-3/TRBV12-4,TRBJ2-7,CASLDRAGEQYF,TGTGCCAGCTTAGACAGGGCGGGCGAGCAGTACTTC
TRBD2,NA,TRBV5-1,TRBJ2-7,CASSRMVAGSSYEQYF,TGCGCCAGCAGCCGGATGGTAGCGGGAAGCTCCTACGAGCAGTACTTC
NA,few,TRBV9,TRBJ1-3,CASSATWGSGNTIYF,TGTGCCAGCAGCGCAACTTGGGGGTCTGGAAACACCATATATTTT
NA,NA,TRBV9,TRBJ1-1,CASSVGGMNTEAFF,TGTGCCAGCAGCGTAGGAGGGATGAACACTGAAGCTTTCTTT
NA,NA,TRBV12-3/TRBV12-4,TRBJ2-2,CASSSGPRSGNTGELFF,TGTGCCAGCAGTTCGGGACCGCGATCGGGAAACACCGGGGAGCTGTTTTTT
NA,few,TRBV20-1,TRBJ2-2,CSARRDGNTGELFF,TGCAGTGCTAGGAGGGACGGGAACACCGGGGAGCTGTTTTTT
NA,NA,TRBV28,TRBJ1-1,CASSFTVYGAADTEAFF,TGTGCCAGCAGTTTTACGGTATATGGGGCCGCAGACACTGAAGCTTTCTTT
TRBD2,NA,TRBV3-1,TRBJ2-7,CASSQNPGTSGGYEQYF,TGTGCCAGCAGCCAAAACCCCGGGACTAGCGGGGGCTACGAGCAGTACTTC
NA,few,TRBV4-3,TRBJ2-1,CASSQDEGDNEQFF,TGCGCCAGCAGCCAAGATGAGGGGGACAATGAGCAGTTCTTC
NA,NA,TRBV5-6,TRBJ1-1,CASSLERGAGNTEAFF,TGTGCCAGCAGCTTGGAACGGGGGGCGGGGAACACTGAAGCTTTCTTT
NA,NA,TRBV7-9,TRBJ1-4,CASSSTAKPNEKLFF,TGTGCCAGCAGCTCTACAGCGAAACCTAATGAAAAACTGTTTTTT
TRBD1,NA,TRBV29-1,TRBJ1-2,CSVTPDRGGNGYTF,TGCAGCGTTACCCCCGACAGGGGAGGTAATGGCTACACCTTC
NA,few,TRBV12-3/TRBV12-4,TRBJ2-7,CASSLVGDPTDEQYF,TGTGCCAGCAGTTTAGTAGGGGACCCGACCGACGAGCAGTACTTC
NA,many,TRBV25-1,TRBJ2-7,CASSDVHEQYF,TGTGCCAGCAGTGATGTGCACGAGCAGTACTTC
NA,NA,TRBV4-1,TRBJ2-7,CASSQEITGGAHEQYF,TGCGCCAGCAGCCAAGAAATAACAGGGGGGGCCCACGAGCAGTACTTC
TRBD1,few,TRBV2,TRBJ2-3,CASRDRVTDTQYF,TGTGCCAGCAGGGACAGGGTCACAGATACGCAGTATTTT
NA,NA,TRBV11-2,TRBJ1-3,CASRPTGTSGNTIYF,TGTGCCAGCAGACCTACAGGGACCTCTGGAAACACCATATATTTT
NA,NA,TRBV7-2,TRBJ1-3,CASSLSATHIYF,TGTGCCAGCAGCTTAAGTGCAACACATATATATTTT
NA,few,TRBV12-3/TRBV12-4,TRBJ1-2,CASSYNRVGYTF,TGTGCCAGCAGTTATAACAGGGTTGGCTACACCTTC
TRBD2,NA,TRBV5-1,TRBJ2-7,CASRSGPAGVYEQYF,TGCGCCAGCAGATCCGGTCCAGCGGGAGTGTACGAGCAGTACTTC
TRBD1,NA,TRBV23-1,TRBJ2-1,CASSQSCGQGYNEQFF,TGCGCCAGCAGTCAATCGTGCGGACAGGGCTACAATGAGCAGTTCTTC
NA,NA,TRBV13,TRBJ2-2,CASSSLRVNTGELFF,TGTGCCAGCAGCTCGCTCAGGGTGAACACCGGGGAGCTGTTTTTT
NA,few,TRBV11-2,TRBJ2-3,CASSSRDQGTDTQYF,TGTGCCAGCAGCTCCCGGGACCAGGGCACAGATACGCAGTATTTT
TRBD1,few,TRBV7-8,TRBJ1-2,CASSWDRSYGYTF,TGTGCCAGCAGCTGGGACAGGTCCTATGGCTACACCTTC
TRBD2,NA,TRBV7-2,TRBJ2-7,CASSLEGTSSSYEQYF,TGTGCCAGCAGCTTAGAGGGGACTAGCAGCTCCTACGAGCAGTACTTC
TRBD2,NA,TRBV20-1,TRBJ2-7,CSARDRVAGGGEQYF,TGCAGTGCTAGAGATCGGGTAGCGGGAGGGGGAGAGCAGTACTTC
NA,few,TRBV6-2/TRBV6-3,TRBJ2-1,CASSISLLNEQFF,TGTGCCAGCAGTATTTCCCTGCTCAATGAGCAGTTCTTC
NA,NA,TRBV3-1,TRBJ2-3,CASSQGDTSTDTQYF,TGTGCCAGCAGCCAGGGAGATACTAGCACAGATACGCAGTATTTT
TRBD1,NA,TRBV18,TRBJ2-7,CASSPPGTQGVREQYF,TGTGCCAGCTCACCACCAGGAACCCAGGGGGTAAGGGAGCAGTACTTC
NA,NA,TRBV7-6,TRBJ2-7,CASSLVLGTHEQYF,TGTGCCAGCAGCCTGGTACTAGGGACCCACGAGCAGTACTTC
TRBD1,NA,TRBV5-1,TRBJ1-6,CASSFGQGGKDSPLHF,TGCGCCAGCAGCTTCGGACAGGGAGGGAAAGATTCACCCCTCCACTTT
NA,NA,TRBV5-8,TRBJ2-2,CASSTGTNPSTGELFF,TGTGCCAGCAGCACCGGGACAAATCCTTCCACCGGGGAGCTGTTTTTT
TRBD2,many,TRBV4-2,TRBJ2-7,CASSQEVLAGGLAYEQYF,TGTGCCAGCAGCCAAGAGGTACTAGCGGGGGGTCTCGCCTACGAGCAGTACTTC
NA,once,TRBV4-1,TRBJ2-2,CASSQTTDTGELFF,TGCGCCAGCAGCCAGACGACGGACACCGGGGAGCTGTTTTTT
TRBD2,few,TRBV20-1,TRBJ2-1,CSARETPGGAGDNEQFF,TGCAGTGCTAGAGAGACCCCCGGGGGAGCGGGAGACAATGAGCAGTTCTTC
NA,NA,TRBV20-1,TRBJ2-4,CSAALDWPKNIQYF,TGCAGTGCTGCTTTGGACTGGCCCAAAAACATTCAGTACTTC
NA,many,TRBV12-3/TRBV12-4,TRBJ2-1,CATGDNGAYNEQFF,TGTGCCACCGGGGATAACGGCGCCTACAATGAGCAGTTCTTC
NA,few,TRBV7-8,TRBJ1-4,CASSRPRGAMYEKLFF,TGTGCCAGCAGCCGACCTCGGGGGGCAATGTATGAAAAACTGTTTTTT
TRBD1,NA,TRBV5-1,TRBJ2-7,CASSPSLQGTGEQYF,TGCGCCAGCAGCCCCTCCCTACAGGGGACGGGAGAGCAGTACTTC